This T cell receptor beta chain was sequenced in a study of beta chain features in type 1 diabetes. Across the whole study: Summed over all samples, the examined sorted cells came to fewer than 120,000,000. Notes on the study in general: There was a moderate but significant shortening of TCRB CDR3s in all four CD4+ subsets of Type 1 diabetes patients.

Blood was collected once per donor into heparin, averaging around 120 mL. CD45RO/CCR7/CD25/CD127/CD95/CD27 staining was used to isolate CD4+ naive, central memory, regulatory and stem cell-like memory cells by sorting. CDR1 LNHDA and CDR2 SQIVND come from the germline V gene (reference sequence). V was pared by 3 bases and J by 3 bases, with 8 bases between. The CDR3 covers 14 residues. This clone has only a few counts. Its target is not known. Reverse transcribing all isolated RNA meant expressed TCRB transcripts were sequenced. Measured with immunoSEQ multiplex PCR; TCRdb has only the in-frame clones, and not every one. Seen here are about 340,000 clones, 13% observed once, and the top ten hold roughly 0.015%.

The rearrangement links TRBV19 to TRBJ2-2; possible D gene TRBD2, 5 bases. The sequenced sample was naive CD4+ T cells from blood. This TCR was sampled from a woman younger than 35 with type 1 diabetes. Written as DNA, the CDR3 is TGTGCCAGTAGTATCGAGCGGTACACCGGGGAGCTGTTTTTT. Encoded protein: CASSIERYTGELFF.